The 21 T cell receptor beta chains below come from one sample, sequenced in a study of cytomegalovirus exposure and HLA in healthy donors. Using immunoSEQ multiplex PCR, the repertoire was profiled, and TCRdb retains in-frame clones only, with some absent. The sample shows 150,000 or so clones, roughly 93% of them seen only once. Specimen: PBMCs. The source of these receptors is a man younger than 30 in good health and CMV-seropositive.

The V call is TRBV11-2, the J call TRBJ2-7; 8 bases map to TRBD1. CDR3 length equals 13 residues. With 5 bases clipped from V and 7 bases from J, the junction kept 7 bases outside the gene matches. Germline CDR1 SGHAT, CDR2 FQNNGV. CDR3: CASSLGQGREQYF. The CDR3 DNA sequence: TGTGCCAGCAGCCTAGGACAGGGTCGGGAGCAGTACTTC.

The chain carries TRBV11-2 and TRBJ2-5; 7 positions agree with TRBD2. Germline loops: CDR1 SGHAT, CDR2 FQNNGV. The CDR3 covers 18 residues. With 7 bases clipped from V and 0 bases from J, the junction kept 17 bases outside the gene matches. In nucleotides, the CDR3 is TGTGCCAGCATCTCCTCTCTGGGCCTAGCGGCCCACCAAGAGACCCAGTACTTC. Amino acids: CASISSLGLAAHQETQYF.

This chain's CDR3 is CASSSTLEWNTGELFF. CDR3 in DNA: TGCGCCAGCAGCAGTACACTAGAGTGGAACACCGGGGAGCTGTTTTTT. The chain couples TRBV5-1 to TRBJ2-2, with D perhaps TRBD2 (5 bases). Trimming shortened V by 4 bases and J by 1 base, and 14 bases separated the two germline ends. Germline assignment: CDR1 SGHRS and CDR2 YFSETQ. The CDR3 sequence is 16 residues long.

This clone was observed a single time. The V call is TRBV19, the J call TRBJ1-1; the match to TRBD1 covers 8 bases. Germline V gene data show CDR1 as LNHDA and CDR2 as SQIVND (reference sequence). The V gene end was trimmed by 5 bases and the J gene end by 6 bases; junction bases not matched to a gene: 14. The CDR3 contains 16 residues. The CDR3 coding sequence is TGTGCCAGTAGTCGAGGCGAGGGACAGGTGGGCCCTGAAGCTTTCTTT. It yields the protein CASSRGEGQVGPEAFF. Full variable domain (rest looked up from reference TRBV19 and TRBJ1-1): DGGITQSPKYLFRKEGQNVTLSCEQNLNHDAMYWYRQDPGQGLRLIYYSQIVNDFQKGDIAEGYSVSREKKESFPLTVTSAQKNPTAFYLCASSRGEGQVGPEAFFGQGTRLTVV.

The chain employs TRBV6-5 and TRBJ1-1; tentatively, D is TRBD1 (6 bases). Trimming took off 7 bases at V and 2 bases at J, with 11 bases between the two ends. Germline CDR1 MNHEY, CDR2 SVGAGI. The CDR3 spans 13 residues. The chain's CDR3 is CASKRQANTEAFF. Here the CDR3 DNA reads TGTGCCAGCAAACGACAGGCCAACACTGAAGCTTTCTTT.

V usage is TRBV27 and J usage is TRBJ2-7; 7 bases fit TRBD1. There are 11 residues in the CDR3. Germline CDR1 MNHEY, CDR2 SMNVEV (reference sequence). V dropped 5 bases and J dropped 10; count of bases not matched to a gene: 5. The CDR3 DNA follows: TGTGCCAGCAGTACGGGGACAGTCCAGTACTTC. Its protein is CASSTGTVQYF.

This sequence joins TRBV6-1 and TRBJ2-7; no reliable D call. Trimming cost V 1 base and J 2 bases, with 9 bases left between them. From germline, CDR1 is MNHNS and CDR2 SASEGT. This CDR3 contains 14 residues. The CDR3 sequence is CASSEGPKTYEQYF. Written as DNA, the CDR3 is TGTGCCAGCAGTGAAGGGCCGAAAACCTACGAGCAGTACTTC.

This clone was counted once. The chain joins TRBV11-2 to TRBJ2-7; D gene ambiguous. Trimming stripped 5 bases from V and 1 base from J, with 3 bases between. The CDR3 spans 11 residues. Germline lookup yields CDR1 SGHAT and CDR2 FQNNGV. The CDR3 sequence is CASSRSYEQYF. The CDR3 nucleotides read TGTGCCAGCAGCCGTTCCTACGAGCAGTACTTC.

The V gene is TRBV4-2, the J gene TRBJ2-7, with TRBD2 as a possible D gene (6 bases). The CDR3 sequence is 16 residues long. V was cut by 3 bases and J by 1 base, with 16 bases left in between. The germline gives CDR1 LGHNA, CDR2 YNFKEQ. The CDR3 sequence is CASSHVGTSVSYEQYF. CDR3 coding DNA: TGTGCCAGCAGCCATGTCGGGACTTCCGTTTCCTACGAGCAGTACTTC.

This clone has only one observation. The DNA of the CDR3 is TGTGCCAGCAGTTTAAACGGGGGGAATCAGCCCCAGCATTTT. Amino acids: CASSLNGGNQPQHF. This chain links TRBV28 with TRBJ1-5, with D possibly being TRBD1 (5 bases). The CDR3 consists of 14 residues. Germline CDR1 reads MDHEN; CDR2 reads SYDVKM. V lost 2 bases and J lost 4, with 9 bases in between. Supplemented by reference TRBV28 and TRBJ1-5, the full variable domain reads DVKVTQSSRYLVKRTGEKVFLECVQDMDHENMFWYRQDPGLGLRLIYFSYDVKMKEKGDIPEGYSVSREKKERFSLILESASTNQTSMYLCASSLNGGNQPQHFGDGTRLSIL.

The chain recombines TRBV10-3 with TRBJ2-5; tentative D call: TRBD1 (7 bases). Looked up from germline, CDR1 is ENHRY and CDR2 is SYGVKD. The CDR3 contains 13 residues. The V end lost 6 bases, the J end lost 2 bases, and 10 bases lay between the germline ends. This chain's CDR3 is CAISPGGQETQYF. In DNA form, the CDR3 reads TGTGCCATCAGCCCAGGGGGGCAAGAGACCCAGTACTTC.

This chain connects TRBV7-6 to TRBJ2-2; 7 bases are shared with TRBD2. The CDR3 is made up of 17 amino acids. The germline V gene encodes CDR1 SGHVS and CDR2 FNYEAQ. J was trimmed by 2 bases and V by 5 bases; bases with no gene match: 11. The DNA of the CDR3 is TGTGCCAGCAGCCCTGAGGCGGGAGTGTTTAACACCGGGGAGCTGTTTTTT. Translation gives CASSPEAGVFNTGELFF.

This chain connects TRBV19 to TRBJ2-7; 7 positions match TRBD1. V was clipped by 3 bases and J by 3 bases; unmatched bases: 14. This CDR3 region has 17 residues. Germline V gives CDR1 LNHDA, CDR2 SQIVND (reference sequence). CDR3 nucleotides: TGTGCCAGTAGTATGGGGGCCGTTGGACAGGTACACTACGAGCAGTACTTC. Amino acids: CASSMGAVGQVHYEQYF.

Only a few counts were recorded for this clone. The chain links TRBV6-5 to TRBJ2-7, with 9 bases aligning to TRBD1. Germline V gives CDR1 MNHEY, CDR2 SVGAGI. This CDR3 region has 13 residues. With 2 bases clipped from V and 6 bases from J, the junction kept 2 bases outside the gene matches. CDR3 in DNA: TGTGCCAGCAGTTACATGGACAGGGGCGAGCAGTACTTC. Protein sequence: CASSYMDRGEQYF.

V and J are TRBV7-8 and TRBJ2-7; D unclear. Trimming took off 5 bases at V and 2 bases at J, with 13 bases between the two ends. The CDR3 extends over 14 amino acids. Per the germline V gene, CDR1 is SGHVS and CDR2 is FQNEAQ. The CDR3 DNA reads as TGTGCCAGCAGCCCAGCGTCGGAACCCTACGAGCAGTACTTC. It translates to CASSPASEPYEQYF.

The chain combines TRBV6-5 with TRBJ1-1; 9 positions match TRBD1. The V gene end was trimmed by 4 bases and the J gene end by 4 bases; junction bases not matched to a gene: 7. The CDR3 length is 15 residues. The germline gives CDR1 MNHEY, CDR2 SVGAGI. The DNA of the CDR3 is TGTGCCAGCAGTTTGGGACAGGGTGGGACCACTGAAGCTTTCTTT. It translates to CASSLGQGGTTEAFF.

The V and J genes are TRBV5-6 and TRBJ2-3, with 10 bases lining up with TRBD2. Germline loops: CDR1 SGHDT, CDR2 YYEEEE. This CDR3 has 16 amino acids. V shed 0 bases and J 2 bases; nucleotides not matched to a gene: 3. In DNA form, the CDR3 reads TGTGCCAGCAGCTTGGGACTAGCGGGTCACACAGATACGCAGTATTTT. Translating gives CASSLGLAGHTDTQYF.

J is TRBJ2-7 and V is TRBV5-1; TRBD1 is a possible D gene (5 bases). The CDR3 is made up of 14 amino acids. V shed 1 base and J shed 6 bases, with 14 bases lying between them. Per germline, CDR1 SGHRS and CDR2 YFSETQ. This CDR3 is CASSLNNQGSEQYF. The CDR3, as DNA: TGCGCCAGCAGCTTGAACAACCAGGGTTCCGAGCAGTACTTC.

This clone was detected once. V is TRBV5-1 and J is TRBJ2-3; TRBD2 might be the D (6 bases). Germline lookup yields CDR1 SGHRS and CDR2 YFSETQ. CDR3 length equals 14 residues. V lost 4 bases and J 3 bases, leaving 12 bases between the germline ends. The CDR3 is CASSGGMGTDTQYF. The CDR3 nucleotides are TGCGCCAGCAGCGGGGGGATGGGGACAGATACGCAGTATTTT.

CDR3 bases: TGCGCCAGCAGCTTGGGAGGTGAACAGCCCCAGCATTTT. This sequence encodes CASSLGGEQPQHF. This chain connects TRBV5-1 to TRBJ1-5; no clear D gene. Germline CDR1 SGHRS, CDR2 YFSETQ. Trimming removed 0 bases at V and 7 bases at J, with 8 bases between. The CDR3 is 13 residues long.

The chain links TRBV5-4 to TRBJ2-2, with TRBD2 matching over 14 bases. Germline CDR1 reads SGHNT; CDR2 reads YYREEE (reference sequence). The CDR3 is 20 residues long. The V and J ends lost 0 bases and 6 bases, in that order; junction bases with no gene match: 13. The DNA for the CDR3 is TGTGCCAGCAGCTTGGGGTCAGGGGACGGGACTAGCGGGAGCCCCGGGGAGCTGTTTTTT. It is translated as CASSLGSGDGTSGSPGELFF. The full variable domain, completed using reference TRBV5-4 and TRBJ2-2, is ETGVTQSPTHLIKTRGQQVTLRCSSQSGHNTVSWYQQALGQGPQFIFQYYREEENGRGNFPPRFSGLQFPNYSSELNVNALELDDSALYLCASSLGSGDGTSGSPGELFFGEGSRLTVL.